This T cell receptor beta chain comes out of a study of blood T cell repertoires in COVID-19. Authors' methods: Reference gene primer amplification yielded estimated nucleated cell counts. TCRdb's table, derived via immunoSEQ multiplex PCR, lists solely in-frame clones and lacks some. V and J calls and clone size are given by that table; D and trimming were obtained from the DNA. The repertoire holds roughly 200,000 clones, with 84% as singletons. This clone occurred once. V was cut by 5 bases and J by 8 bases, with 12 bases left in between. The CDR3 consists of 12 residues. Germline V gene sequence: CDR1 MNHEY, CDR2 SMNVEV (reference sequence). The study drew participants aged about 18 to 89 years from 20 to 30 US areas. Clinical history as reported by participants underpinned cohort assignment. People in the exposed group encountered a COVID-19 case within 2 weeks before entering the study.

The source material was PBMCs or T cells enriched from blood (not recorded which). The chain couples TRBV27 to TRBJ1-2; D is undetermined. The source is a woman aged 25 to 39 who had been exposed to COVID-19. The CDR3 loop is CASSGRAGGYTF. CDR3 coding DNA: TGTGCCAGCAGTGGGAGGGCGGGAGGCTACACCTTC.